Given below is one T cell receptor beta chain in context. This sample is drawn from a study of CD8 T cells in Susac syndrome. Background on the study: When their blood was taken, the Susac syndrome patients had either not yet had any therapy, were taking corticosteroids, or were taking intravenous immunoglobulin alone.

0.5 to 1 ug RNA was reverse transcribed with random hexamers. Multiplex immunoSEQ PCR targeted 54 Vbeta and 13 Jbeta TCR beta segments. TCRdb itself ran the immunoSEQ multiplex PCR reads through MiXCR, one entry per CDR3 protein. The sample has roughly 190,000 distinct CDR3 sequences, about 91% seen once. The ends were cut back, 4 bases at V and 2 bases at J, with 12 bases in the middle. This CDR3 has 14 amino acids. Germline loops: CDR1 SGHNT, CDR2 YYREEE (reference sequence). The sequenced material came from CD4+ T cells from PBMCs. V is TRBV5-4 and J is TRBJ2-5; TRBD1 or TRBD2 may be the D gene (5 bases each). The receptor was isolated from a human donor with Susac syndrome. CDR3 DNA sequence: TGTGCCAGCAGCGCAGGGAGACAGCAAGAGACCCAGTACTTC. Translation: CASSAGRQQETQYF. Combining the CDR3 with reference TRBV5-4 and TRBJ2-5 gives the whole variable domain ETGVTQSPTHLIKTRGQQVTLRCSSQSGHNTVSWYQQALGQGPQFIFQYYREEENGRGNFPPRFSGLQFPNYSSELNVNALELDDSALYLCASSAGRQQETQYFGPGTRLLVL.